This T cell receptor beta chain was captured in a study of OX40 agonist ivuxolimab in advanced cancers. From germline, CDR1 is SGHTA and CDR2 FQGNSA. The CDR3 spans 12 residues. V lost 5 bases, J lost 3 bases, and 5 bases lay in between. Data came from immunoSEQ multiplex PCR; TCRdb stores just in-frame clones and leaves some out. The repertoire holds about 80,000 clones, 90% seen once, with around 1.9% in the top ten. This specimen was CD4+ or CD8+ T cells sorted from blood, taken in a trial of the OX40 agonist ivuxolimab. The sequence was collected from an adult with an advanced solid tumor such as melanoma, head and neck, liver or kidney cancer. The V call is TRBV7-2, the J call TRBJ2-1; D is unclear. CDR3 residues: CASSEHYNEQFF. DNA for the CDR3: TGTGCCAGCAGCGAACACTACAATGAGCAGTTCTTC.